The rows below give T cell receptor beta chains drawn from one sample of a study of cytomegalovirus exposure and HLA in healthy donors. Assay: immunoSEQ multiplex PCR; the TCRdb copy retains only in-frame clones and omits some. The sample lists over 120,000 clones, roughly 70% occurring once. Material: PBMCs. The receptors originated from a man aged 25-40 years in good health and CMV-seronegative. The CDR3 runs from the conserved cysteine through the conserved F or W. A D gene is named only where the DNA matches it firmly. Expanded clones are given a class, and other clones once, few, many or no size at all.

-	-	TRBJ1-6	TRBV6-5	CASSRSTGLYSPLHF	TGTGCCAGCAGTCGCTCTACAGGGCTGTACTCACCCCTCCACTTT
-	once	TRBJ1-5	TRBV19	CATTGTDRRPQHF	TGTGCCACCACCGGGACTGATAGGCGGCCCCAGCATTTT
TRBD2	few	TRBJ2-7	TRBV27	CASSPDAGGYEQYF	TGTGCCAGCAGTCCAGACGCGGGGGGGTACGAGCAGTACTTC
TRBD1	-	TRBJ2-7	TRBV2	CASRTGKGTYEQYF	TGTGCCAGCAGGACAGGGAAAGGGACCTACGAGCAGTACTTC
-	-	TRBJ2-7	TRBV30	CAWSVSHGRPSYEQYF	TGTGCCTGGAGTGTATCCCATGGCAGGCCATCCTACGAGCAGTACTTC
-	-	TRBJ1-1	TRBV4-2	CASSQSPRGGGTEAFF	TGTGCCAGCAGCCAGTCCCCCCGGGGGGGAGGGACTGAAGCTTTCTTT
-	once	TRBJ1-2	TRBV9	CASSLAGFYGYTF	TGTGCCAGCTCCCTCGCAGGGTTTTATGGCTACACCTTC
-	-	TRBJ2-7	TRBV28	CASSLYRASEQYF	TGTGCCAGCAGTTTATACAGGGCCAGCGAGCAGTACTTC
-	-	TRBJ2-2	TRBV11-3	CASSLRAGGELFF	TGTGCCAGCAGCTTGAGGGCCGGCGGGGAGCTGTTTTTT
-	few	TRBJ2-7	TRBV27	CASSLKRGPVSSYEQYF	TGTGCCAGCAGTTTGAAGCGAGGGCCTGTATCTTCCTACGAGCAGTACTTC
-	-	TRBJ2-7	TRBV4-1	CASSLTGGASEQYF	TGCGCCAGCAGCCTTACTGGGGGGGCTTCCGAGCAGTACTTC
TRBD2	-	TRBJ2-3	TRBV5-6	CASSGGVAADTQYF	TGTGCCAGCAGCGGGGGGGTAGCGGCAGATACGCAGTATTTT
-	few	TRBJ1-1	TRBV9	CASSVSTLNTEAFF	TGTGCCAGCAGCGTATCCACACTGAACACTGAAGCTTTCTTT
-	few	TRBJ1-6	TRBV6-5	CASSPSGLNSPLHF	TGTGCCAGCAGCCCCTCGGGACTTAATTCACCCCTCCACTTT
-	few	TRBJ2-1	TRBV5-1	CASSLAVQNEQFF	TGCGCCAGCAGCTTGGCAGTTCAAAATGAGCAGTTCTTC
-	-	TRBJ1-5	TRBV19	CASSIEGAGNQPQHF	TGTGCCAGTAGTATAGAGGGGGCTGGCAATCAGCCCCAGCATTTT
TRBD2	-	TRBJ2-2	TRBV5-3	CARSLEGGRNTGELFF	TGTGCCAGAAGCTTGGAGGGCGGGAGGAACACCGGGGAGCTGTTTTTT
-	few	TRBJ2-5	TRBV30	CAWSTGTWETQYF	TGTGCCTGGAGTACCGGGACTTGGGAGACCCAGTACTTC
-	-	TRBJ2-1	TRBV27	CASTYQRSNEQFF	TGTGCCAGCACCTACCAGAGGAGCAATGAGCAGTTCTTC
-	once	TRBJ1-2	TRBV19	CASSIVPGAGYTF	TGTGCCAGTAGTATTGTTCCAGGGGCGGGCTACACCTTC
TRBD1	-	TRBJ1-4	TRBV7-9	CASSLRDSEKLFF	TGTGCCAGCAGCTTACGGGACAGTGAAAAACTGTTTTTT
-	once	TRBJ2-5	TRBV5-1	CASSAGPETQYF	TGCGCCAGCAGCGCGGGCCCTGAGACCCAGTACTTC
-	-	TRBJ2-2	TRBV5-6	CASSFGQGRAGELFF	TGTGCCAGCAGCTTTGGCCAGGGAAGAGCCGGGGAGCTGTTTTTT
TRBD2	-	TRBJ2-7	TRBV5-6	CASSPPPTSGLDWQYF	TGTGCCAGCAGCCCCCCCCCAACTAGCGGGTTGGATTGGCAGTACTTC
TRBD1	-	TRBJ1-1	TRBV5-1	CASSALQGQGRAFF	TGCGCCAGCAGCGCCCTACAGGGACAGGGAAGAGCTTTCTTT
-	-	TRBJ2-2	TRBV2	CASGRQPNTGELFF	TGTGCCAGCGGTCGACAGCCGAACACCGGGGAGCTGTTTTTT
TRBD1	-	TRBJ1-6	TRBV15	CATSRDRGTGYSPLHF	TGTGCCACCAGCAGAGATCGGGGGACAGGGTATTCACCCCTCCACTTT
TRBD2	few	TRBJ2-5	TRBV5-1	CASSLVAGRQETQYF	TGCGCCAGCAGCTTAGTAGCGGGAAGGCAAGAGACCCAGTACTTC
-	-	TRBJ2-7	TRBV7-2	CASSVNPGYEQYF	TGTGCCAGCAGCGTTAACCCAGGATACGAGCAGTACTTC
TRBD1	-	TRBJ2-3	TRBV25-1	CATPGQSTDTQYF	TGTGCCACCCCGGGACAGAGCACAGATACGCAGTATTTT
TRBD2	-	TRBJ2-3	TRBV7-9	CASSLGLAADTQYF	TGTGCCAGCAGCTTGGGACTAGCGGCAGATACGCAGTATTTT
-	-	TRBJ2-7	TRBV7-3	CASSYSPGGEQYF	TGTGCCAGCAGTTACTCCCCGGGTGGCGAGCAGTACTTC
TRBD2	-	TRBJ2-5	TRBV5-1	CASSLAPGTSGTGTQYF	TGCGCCAGCAGCTTGGCACCAGGGACTAGCGGGACTGGGACCCAGTACTTC
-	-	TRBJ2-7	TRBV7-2	CASSLLGGSRGADEQYF	TGTGCCAGCAGCTTATTAGGCGGGAGTCGGGGGGCAGACGAGCAGTACTTC
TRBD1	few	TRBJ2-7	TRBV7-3	CASSLTWTGPYEQYF	TGTGCCAGCAGCTTAACCTGGACAGGCCCATACGAGCAGTACTTC
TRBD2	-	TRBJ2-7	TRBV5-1	CASSLGTSGPAYEQYF	TGCGCCAGCAGCTTGGGGACTAGCGGGCCCGCCTACGAGCAGTACTTC
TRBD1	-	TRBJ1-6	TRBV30	CAWSRDSVSPLHF	TGTGCCTGGAGTAGGGACAGCGTTTCACCCCTCCACTTT
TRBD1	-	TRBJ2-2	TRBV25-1	CASSRTGGHTGELFF	TGTGCCAGCAGTAGGACAGGGGGCCACACCGGGGAGCTGTTTTTT
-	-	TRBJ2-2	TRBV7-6	CASSLGGPANTGELFF	TGTGCCAGCAGCTTAGGAGGGCCGGCGAACACCGGGGAGCTGTTTTTT
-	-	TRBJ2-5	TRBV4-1	CASSHPGDIGTQYF	TGCGCCAGCAGCCACCCTGGGGACATAGGGACCCAGTACTTC
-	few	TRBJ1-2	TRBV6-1	CASSVSGTPNYGYTF	TGTGCCAGCAGCGTTTCAGGGACTCCTAACTATGGCTACACCTTC
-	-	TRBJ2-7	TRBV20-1	CSAWDLYEQYF	TGCAGTGCCTGGGACTTATACGAGCAGTACTTC
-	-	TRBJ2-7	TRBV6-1	CASSLGPAYEQYF	TGTGCCAGCAGTTTGGGGCCTGCCTACGAGCAGTACTTC
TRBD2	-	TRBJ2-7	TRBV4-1	CASSPTPGLANYEQYF	TGCGCCAGCAGCCCCACCCCGGGACTAGCGAACTACGAGCAGTACTTC
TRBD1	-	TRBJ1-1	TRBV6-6	CASSGTGMTEAFF	TGTGCCAGCAGTGGGACAGGGATGACTGAAGCTTTCTTT
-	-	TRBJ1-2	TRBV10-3	CAISEDTGNYGYTF	TGTGCCATCAGTGAGGATACAGGAAACTATGGCTACACCTTC
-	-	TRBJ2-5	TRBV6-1	CASIRGPPEGETQYF	TGTGCCAGCATACGGGGACCGCCGGAGGGGGAGACCCAGTACTTC
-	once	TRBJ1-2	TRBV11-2	CASSSRWQGYGYTF	TGTGCCAGCAGCTCACGATGGCAGGGCTATGGCTACACCTTC
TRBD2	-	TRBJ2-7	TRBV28	CASSQSLSGSDEQYF	TGTGCCAGCAGTCAATCACTTAGCGGGAGTGACGAGCAGTACTTC
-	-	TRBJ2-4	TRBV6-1	CASSSPAGDLWYF	TGTGCCAGCAGTTCCCCCGCAGGGGATCTATGGTACTTC
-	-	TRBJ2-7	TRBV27	CASSLSGYEQYF	TGTGCCAGCAGTCTTTCGGGGTACGAGCAGTACTTC
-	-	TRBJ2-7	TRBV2	CASRLGQGSYEQYF	TGTGCCAGCAGATTGGGTCAGGGATCCTACGAGCAGTACTTC
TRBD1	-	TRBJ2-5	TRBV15	CATSSDSDRSQETQYF	TGTGCCACCAGCAGTGACTCGGACAGGAGCCAAGAGACCCAGTACTTC
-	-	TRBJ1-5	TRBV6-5	CASSYSFQSNQPQHF	TGTGCCAGCAGTTACTCTTTTCAGAGCAATCAGCCCCAGCATTTT
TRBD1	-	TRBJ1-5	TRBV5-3	CARSQDRGSNQPQHF	TGTGCCAGAAGCCAGGACAGGGGGAGCAATCAGCCCCAGCATTTT